Presented here are 9 T cell receptor beta chains from one specimen sequenced in a study of blood T cell repertoires in COVID-19. Only in-frame clones appear in the TCRdb table, and some are missing; sequencing was by immunoSEQ multiplex PCR. This sample has 55,000 to 65,000 clones, with just over 90% found just once. Input material: peripheral blood. These receptors were collected from a human donor in a cohort sampled during active COVID-19.

The rearrangement joins TRBV5-6 to TRBJ1-2; tentatively, D is TRBD1 (5 bases). Germline V gene data show CDR1 as SGHDT and CDR2 as YYEEEE. The CDR3 spans 15 residues. V dropped 0 bases and J dropped 8 bases, with 17 bases sitting between them. This CDR3 is CASSLADPGLGGYTF. The CDR3 nucleotides read TGTGCCAGCAGCTTGGCTGATCCAGGGTTGGGCGGCTACACCTTC.

The chain combines TRBV7-9 with TRBJ1-1; D may be TRBD1 (6 bases). Trimming cost V 5 bases and J 0 bases, with 13 bases left between them. This CDR3 has 15 amino acids. Germline loops: CDR1 SEHNR, CDR2 FQNEAQ (reference sequence). The chain's CDR3 is CASSPGQPMNTEAFF. The CDR3 bases are TGTGCCAGCAGCCCCGGACAGCCTATGAACACTGAAGCTTTCTTT.

This sequence joins TRBV4-3 and TRBJ2-6; 7 bases match TRBD2. V shed 1 base and J 0 bases; nucleotides not matched to a gene: 6. This CDR3 contains 18 residues. Germline V gives CDR1 LGHNA, CDR2 YSLEER. The CDR3 region is CASSQVLATHSGANVLTF. The CDR3 DNA is TGCGCCAGCAGCCAAGTACTAGCGACCCACTCTGGGGCCAACGTCCTGACTTTC.

This rearrangement joins TRBV29-1 to TRBJ2-3; no clear D gene. V lost 0 bases and J lost 0, with 10 bases in between. This CDR3 is built from 15 residues. Germline V gene data show CDR1 as SQVTM and CDR2 as ANQGSEA. The CDR3, as DNA: TGCAGCGTTGAAGATCGTGTTTATAGCACAGATACGCAGTATTTT. Translated: CSVEDRVYSTDTQYF.

The sample holds a few counts of this clone. This chain joins TRBV6-1 and TRBJ1-1, with 8 bases identical to TRBD1. The germline CDR1 and CDR2 sequences are MNHNS and SASEGT. Trimming removed 2 bases from V and 10 bases from J; junction bases left unmatched: 6. The CDR3 is 13 residues long. CDR3: CASSETTGVGAFF. CDR3 DNA sequence: TGTGCCAGCAGTGAAACGACAGGGGTTGGAGCTTTCTTT.

V is TRBV28 and J is TRBJ1-1, with 9 bases matching TRBD1. This CDR3 contains 13 residues. Germline-derived CDR1 and CDR2 are MDHEN and SYDVKM. Trimming at V came to 2 bases and at J to 11 bases, leaving 6 bases not matched to a gene. CDR3 in DNA: TGTGCCAGCAGTTTAGGGGGACAGGGTAACGCTTTCTTT. It yields the protein CASSLGGQGNAFF. The full variable domain, completed using reference TRBV28 and TRBJ1-1, is DVKVTQSSRYLVKRTGEKVFLECVQDMDHENMFWYRQDPGLGLRLIYFSYDVKMKEKGDIPEGYSVSREKKERFSLILESASTNQTSMYLCASSLGGQGNAFFGQGTRLTVV.

CDR3 residues: CASTFEVTGKNGYTF. CDR3 DNA: TGTGCCAGCACCTTTGAAGTTACAGGAAAGAATGGCTACACCTTC. This chain connects TRBV27 to TRBJ1-2; a weak D match, TRBD1 (5 bases). Between the trimmed V and J ends, which lost 7 bases and 6 bases, there was a span of 21 bases. Germline V gene data show CDR1 as MNHEY and CDR2 as SMNVEV (reference sequence). The CDR3 sequence is 15 residues long.

This chain connects TRBV7-2 to TRBJ2-3, with 8 bases matching TRBD1. The J segment lost 3 bases and the V segment lost 5 bases, leaving 4 bases of the junction unmatched. Per germline, CDR1 SGHTA and CDR2 FQGNSA. CDR3 length equals 14 residues. In DNA form, the CDR3 reads TGTGCCAGCAGCCACGGACAGGGAACAGATACGCAGTATTTT. This gives the protein CASSHGQGTDTQYF. The full variable domain, completed using reference TRBV7-2 and TRBJ2-3, is GAGVSQSPSNKVTEKGKDVELRCDPISGHTALYWYRQSLGQGLEFLIYFQGNSAPDKSGLPSDRFSAERTGGSVSTLTIQRTQQEDSAVYLCASSHGQGTDTQYFGPGTRLTVL.

The chain couples TRBV15 to TRBJ2-3; 7 bases are a match to TRBD1. The V and J ends lost 8 bases and 1 base, in that order; junction bases with no gene match: 12. The CDR3 loop spans 16 amino acids. Germline V gives CDR1 LNHNV, CDR2 YYDKDF (reference sequence). In DNA form, the CDR3 reads TGTGCCACCTGGGACAGCCCCTGGAGTGGCACAGATACGCAGTATTTT. Amino acids: CATWDSPWSGTDTQYF.